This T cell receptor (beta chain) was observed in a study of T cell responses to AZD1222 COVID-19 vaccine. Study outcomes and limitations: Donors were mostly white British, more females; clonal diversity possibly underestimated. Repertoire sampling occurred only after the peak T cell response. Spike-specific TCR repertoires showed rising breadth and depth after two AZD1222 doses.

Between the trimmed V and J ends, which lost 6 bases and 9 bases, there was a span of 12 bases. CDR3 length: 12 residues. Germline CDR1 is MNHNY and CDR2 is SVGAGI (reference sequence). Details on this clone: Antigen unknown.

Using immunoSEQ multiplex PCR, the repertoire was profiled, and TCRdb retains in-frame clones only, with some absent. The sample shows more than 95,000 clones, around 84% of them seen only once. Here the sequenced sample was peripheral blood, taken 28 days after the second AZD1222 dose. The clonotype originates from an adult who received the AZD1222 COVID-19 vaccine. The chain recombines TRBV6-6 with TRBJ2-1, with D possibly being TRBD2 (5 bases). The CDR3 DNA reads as TGTGCCAGCAGCAGCCGAACTAGTGAGCAGTTCTTC. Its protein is CASSSRTSEQFF.